This TCR beta chain was obtained from a study of cytomegalovirus exposure and HLA in healthy donors. Germline V gene data show CDR1 as MNHEY and CDR2 as SVGAGI. Germline trimming cut 8 bases from V and 0 bases from J; bases unmatched to any gene: 4. The CDR3 has 14 amino acids. Study-level findings and limits: The presence/absence work took it that sequencing depth was about the same across donors. Listed as cytomegalovirus-associated were 150 to 200 TCR beta chains. The Asian-associated ancestry cluster reportedly had fewer N-insertions than the 666-donor mean in a later analysis.

The study ran its PCR with 60 Vbeta and 13 Jbeta primers. Measured with immunoSEQ multiplex PCR; TCRdb has only the in-frame clones, and not every one. Among some 130,000 clones, 75% to 85% were seen once, and the ten largest hold 3% to 3.5%. Regarding this clone: Its antigen is not known.

The sample was PBMCs. V usage is TRBV6-5 and J usage is TRBJ2-5; 9 bases agree with TRBD1. The receptor was isolated from a female donor in good health and CMV-seronegative. The CDR3 sequence: CASRGQGYQETQYF. Here the CDR3 DNA reads TGTGCCAGCCGTGGACAGGGGTACCAAGAGACCCAGTACTTC.